This T cell receptor beta chain was obtained from a study of CD8+ T cells in alopecia areata. Study findings and constraints: Mice gave a clearer picture of TCR sharing than patients did, possibly for HLA-related reasons.

This sample's treatment: oral pan-JAK inhibitor, 5-10 mg twice daily. Samples from alopecia areata patients were lesional scalp punch biopsies and peripheral blood. With regard to this clone: Its antigen is still unknown.

The sequencing template was cDNA reverse transcribed from extracted RNA. Only in-frame clones appear in the TCRdb table, and some are missing; sequencing was by immunoSEQ multiplex PCR. This table has about 200,000 clones, approximately 57% appearing once. V lost 6 bases, J lost 4 bases, and 5 bases stayed unmatched. Per germline, CDR1 MNHEY and CDR2 SVGAGI. The CDR3 extends over 13 amino acids. The sample here was CD4+ T cells sorted from blood, taken at week 4, from a patient treated with tofacitinib. The rearrangement joins TRBV6-5 to TRBJ1-2; 7 positions agree with TRBD1. The receptor's source is a human donor with alopecia areata. The CDR3 region is CASRAGTAYGYTF. The DNA for the CDR3 is TGTGCCAGCAGAGCCGGGACAGCCTATGGCTACACCTTC.